This is a list of T cell receptor beta chains from one sample in a study of blood T cell repertoires in COVID-19. The data were produced by immunoSEQ multiplex PCR, yet TCRdb's version contains in-frame clones alone and is incomplete. This table has about 65,000 clones, around 90% appearing once. The sample comprised peripheral blood. The source is a man between 60 and 75 years old with acute or convalescent COVID-19. The CDR3 runs from the conserved cysteine through the conserved F or W. D genes are given only for firm matches. The size field is filled for only some rows; it gives once, few, many or a size class.

clone_size	j_call	v_call	d_call	cdr3_aa	cdr3_nt
-	TRBJ1-2	TRBV12-3/TRBV12-4	TRBD1	CASTYRGNYGYTF	TGTGCCAGCACCTACAGGGGGAACTATGGCTACACCTTC
-	TRBJ1-3	TRBV7-9	-	CASSLDFGQAATF	TGTGCCAGCAGCTTAGATTTCGGCCAGGCCGCGACCTTT
-	TRBJ1-1	TRBV2	-	CASRRTTGITEAFF	TGTGCCAGCAGAAGAACCACAGGGATTACTGAAGCTTTCTTT
-	TRBJ1-1	TRBV12-3/TRBV12-4	-	CASSLISGGEAFF	TGTGCCAGCAGTTTGATTTCGGGGGGTGAAGCTTTCTTT
-	TRBJ2-7	TRBV18	TRBD1	CASSPRGQGPSEQYF	TGTGCCAGCTCACCACGAGGACAGGGACCCAGCGAGCAGTACTTC
-	TRBJ2-1	TRBV2	TRBD2	CASSQALAGTEQFF	TGTGCCAGCAGTCAAGCCCTAGCGGGGACTGAGCAGTTCTTC
-	TRBJ1-1	TRBV3-1/TRBV3-2	-	CASSQVFSWTEAFF	TGTGCCAGCAGCCAAGTTTTTAGCTGGACAGAAGCTTTCTTT
-	TRBJ2-4	TRBV12-5	-	CASGMGAGKNIQYF	TGTGCTAGTGGCATGGGGGCGGGCAAAAACATTCAGTACTTC
-	TRBJ2-7	TRBV12-5	TRBD2	CATTRESEQYF	TGTGCTACCACGCGGGAGTCCGAGCAGTACTTC
-	TRBJ1-2	TRBV6-5	-	CASGAPLTADYGYTF	TGTGCCAGCGGGGCTCCCCTGACAGCCGACTATGGCTACACCTTC
-	TRBJ1-1	TRBV6-6	-	CASSLGDTEAFF	TGTGCCAGCAGCCTAGGGGACACTGAAGCTTTCTTT
-	TRBJ1-2	TRBV7-9	-	CASSPKRTETYGYTF	TGTGCCAGCAGCCCAAAAAGGACAGAAACCTATGGCTACACCTTC
-	TRBJ1-3	TRBV5-4	TRBD1	CASSLRTGSGNTIYF	TGTGCCAGCAGCTTGCGGACAGGGTCTGGAAACACCATATATTTT
-	TRBJ1-3	TRBV27	-	CASSFAGVGNTIYF	TGTGCCAGCAGTTTTGCAGGGGTTGGAAACACCATATATTTT
-	TRBJ1-3	TRBV24-1	TRBD1	CATSPGTGVGNTIYF	TGTGCCACCAGTCCCGGGACAGGGGTCGGAAACACCATATATTTT
-	TRBJ1-5	TRBV19	TRBD1	CASSGQVRRSNQPQHF	TGTGCCAGTAGCGGACAGGTACGGCGTAGCAATCAGCCCCAGCATTTT
-	TRBJ1-6	TRBV28	TRBD1	CASSSGQTEGSPLHF	TGTGCCAGCAGTTCGGGACAGACCGAAGGTTCACCCCTCCACTTT
-	TRBJ1-4	TRBV27	TRBD1	CASSPGTGRVHEKLFF	TGTGCCAGCAGTCCAGGGACAGGGAGGGTACATGAAAAACTGTTTTTT
-	TRBJ2-1	TRBV19	-	CASSTRSGGPRRNEQFF	TGTGCCAGTAGTACCCGCTCGGGGGGCCCGAGGCGCAATGAGCAGTTCTTC
-	TRBJ1-2	TRBV6-6	TRBD1	CASTRGLSANYGYTF	TGTGCCAGCACAAGGGGGCTTTCAGCTAACTATGGCTACACCTTC
-	TRBJ1-2	TRBV5-5	TRBD1	CASSSHPFLQGYGYTF	TGTGCCAGCAGCTCCCATCCCTTCCTACAGGGGTACGGCTACACCTTC
once	TRBJ1-2	TRBV5-1	-	CASSYHRDTFTF	TGCGCCAGCAGCTACCACCGGGACACCTTCACCTTC
-	TRBJ1-5	TRBV12-3/TRBV12-4	-	CASSFSNQPQHF	TGTGCCAGCAGTTTTAGTAATCAGCCCCAGCATTTT
-	TRBJ1-5	TRBV12-2	-	CASRLVRFYQPQHF	TGTGCAAGTCGCTTAGTCAGGTTTTATCAGCCCCAGCATTTT
-	TRBJ2-7	TRBV3-1/TRBV3-2	-	CASSRQDSYEQYF	TGTGCCAGCAGCCGACAGGACTCCTACGAGCAGTACTTC
once	TRBJ2-7	TRBV7-3	-	CASSFSGSSYEQYF	TGTGCCAGCAGCTTTTCTGGGAGCTCCTACGAGCAGTACTTC
once	TRBJ1-5	TRBV19	TRBD1	CASLGQFNQPQHF	TGTGCCAGTCTGGGACAGTTTAATCAGCCCCAGCATTTT
-	TRBJ2-3	TRBV9	TRBD1	CASSVEQGVSTDTQYF	TGTGCCAGCAGCGTAGAACAGGGGGTTAGTACAGATACGCAGTATTTT
-	TRBJ2-1	TRBV15	-	CATSQETALTYNEQFF	TGTGCCACCAGCCAAGAGACAGCTTTAACCTACAATGAGCAGTTCTTC
-	TRBJ2-1	TRBV5-4	-	CASSPRGGGSFNEQFF	TGTGCCAGCAGCCCGAGGGGCGGGGGCTCCTTCAATGAGCAGTTCTTC
-	TRBJ1-2	TRBV6-5	-	CASSYQGNYGYTF	TGTGCCAGCAGTTACCAGGGGAACTATGGCTACACCTTC
-	TRBJ1-2	TRBV6-5	-	CATNYYSTGNYGYTF	TGTGCCACCAACTATTATAGCACAGGGAACTATGGCTACACCTTC
-	TRBJ2-6	TRBV13	-	CASSLEGGPRVGVLTF	TGTGCCAGCAGCTTAGAGGGCGGGCCCCGGGTTGGCGTCCTGACTTTC
-	TRBJ1-6	TRBV7-2	TRBD1	CASTLTPGTGVTALHF	TGTGCCAGCACCCTAACCCCCGGGACAGGGGTAACGGCCCTCCACTTT
-	TRBJ2-6	TRBV10-3	-	CAISETDSQSGANVLTF	TGTGCCATCAGTGAGACGGACAGTCAGTCTGGGGCCAACGTCCTGACTTTC
-	TRBJ2-1	TRBV5-1	-	CASSLQGNEQFF	TGCGCCAGCAGCCTACAGGGAAATGAGCAGTTCTTC
-	TRBJ1-5	TRBV9	TRBD1	CASSVGTGGYQPQHF	TGTGCCAGCAGCGTAGGGACAGGGGGATATCAGCCCCAGCATTTT